The 23 T cell receptor beta chains reported below all come from one sample, sequenced in a study of identical twins. TCRdb used MiXCR to reprocess the 5' RACE reads, holding one entry per CDR3 protein. The repertoire holds roughly 480,000 distinct CDR3 sequences, with 24% as singletons. Another study also made use of these data, one on T cells expressing NK-cell markers.

Sequencing input: CD4+ T cells sorted from blood. Every receptor here comes from a young woman in good health.

This clonotype was counted a few times. The rearrangement joins TRBV5-1 to TRBJ2-5; TRBD2 matches at 9 bases. Looked up from germline, CDR1 is SGHRS and CDR2 is YFSETQ. The CDR3 contains 16 residues. After removal of 0 bases from V and 5 bases from J, the junction contained 8 bases not matched to a gene. The CDR3 spells CASSLAGTSSLETQYF. The DNA of the CDR3 is TGCGCCAGCAGCTTGGCCGGGACTAGCAGTCTGGAGACCCAGTACTTC. Supplemented by reference TRBV5-1 and TRBJ2-5, the full variable domain reads KAGVTQTPRYLIKTRGQQVTLSCSPISGHRSVSWYQQTPGQGLQFLFEYFSETQRNKGNFPGRFSGRQFSNSRSEMNVSTLELGDSALYLCASSLAGTSSLETQYFGPGTRLLVL.

This clonotype has at least ten counts. The V gene is TRBV20-1, the J gene TRBJ1-1; a possible D gene is TRBD1 (5 bases). V lost 2 bases and J 0 bases, leaving 16 bases between the germline ends. Germline loops: CDR1 DFQATT, CDR2 SNEGSKA (reference sequence). This CDR3 has 16 amino acids. CDR3 coding DNA: TGCAGTGCTAGAACCTCGCGGGGGGGTATGAACACTGAAGCTTTCTTT. Translation: CSARTSRGGMNTEAFF.

J is TRBJ2-6 and V is TRBV10-3; unclear D gene. From germline, CDR1 is ENHRY and CDR2 SYGVKD. There are 11 residues in the CDR3. V was clipped by 10 bases and J by 2 bases, with 3 bases between them. CDR3 sequence: CATAGANVLTF. The CDR3 DNA is TGTGCCACCGCTGGGGCCAACGTCCTGACTTTC.

This clonotype showed up just a few times. V and J are TRBV3-1 and TRBJ1-5; 7 bases are a match to TRBD1. CDR3 length equals 16 residues. V lost 3 bases to trimming and J lost 1 base; unmatched junction nucleotides: 6. Germline assignment: CDR1 LGHDT and CDR2 YNNKEL (reference sequence). The CDR3 is CASSQMTGTSNQPQHF. CDR3 in DNA: TGTGCCAGCAGCCAGATGACAGGGACGAGCAATCAGCCCCAGCATTTT.

CDR3 region: CAISEFRDRYNYGYTF. CDR3 bases: TGTGCCATCAGTGAGTTCCGGGACAGGTATAACTATGGCTACACCTTC. The chain employs TRBV10-3 and TRBJ1-2; 8 bases agree with TRBD1. J was trimmed by 1 base and V by 1 base; bases with no gene match: 5. Germline values: CDR1 ENHRY, CDR2 SYGVKD. This CDR3 comprises 16 residues.

The J gene is TRBJ2-1, the V gene TRBV20-1; D gene uncertain. V lost 6 bases, J lost 5 bases, and 14 bases lay in between. Germline CDR1 reads DFQATT; CDR2 reads SNEGSKA (reference sequence). This CDR3 is 13 amino acids long. The CDR3 loop reads CSAARLANNEQFF. The CDR3 region has the DNA TGCAGTGCAGCGCGACTGGCTAACAATGAGCAGTTCTTC.

J is TRBJ1-6 and V is TRBV13; 8 bases match TRBD1. The CDR3 is made up of 15 amino acids. J lost 10 bases, V lost 2 bases, and 7 bases had no gene match. Germline values: CDR1 PRHDT, CDR2 FYEKMQ (reference sequence). CDR3 in DNA: TGTGCCAGCAGCTTACGCGGACAGGGAAAATCACCCCTCCACTTT. This gives the protein CASSLRGQGKSPLHF.

This clonotype has more than one count but fewer than ten. The chain is built from TRBV5-5 and TRBJ2-3, with no clear D. V lost 4 bases and J lost 2, with 11 bases in between. There are 14 residues in the CDR3. Per the germline V gene, CDR1 is SGHKS and CDR2 is YYEKEE (reference sequence). The CDR3 DNA sequence: TGTGCCAGCAGCCAACAGACTTTCACAGATACGCAGTATTTT. Encoded protein: CASSQQTFTDTQYF.

The rearrangement links TRBV20-1 to TRBJ2-1; D uncertain. The ends were cut back, 4 bases at V and 8 bases at J, with 12 bases in the middle. Germline loops: CDR1 DFQATT, CDR2 SNEGSKA (reference sequence). The CDR3 extends over 12 amino acids. The CDR3, as DNA: TGCAGTGCTAATCGACGCGTCGATGAGCAGTTCTTC. It translates to CSANRRVDEQFF.

This clonotype has more than one count but fewer than ten. V is TRBV7-3 and J is TRBJ1-1; weak D call: TRBD1 (5 bases). CDR1 is SGHTA and CDR2 is FQGTGA in the germline V gene. The CDR3 is 14 residues long. V dropped 3 bases and J dropped 3 bases, with 11 bases sitting between them. The CDR3 region is CASSFTGTDTEAFF. CDR3 bases: TGTGCCAGCAGCTTTACTGGGACCGACACTGAAGCTTTCTTT. Full variable domain (remainder filled in from reference TRBV7-3 and TRBJ1-1): GAGVSQTPSNKVTEKGKYVELRCDPISGHTALYWYRQSLGQGPEFLIYFQGTGAADDSGLPNDRFFAVRPEGSVSTLKIQRTERGDSAVYLCASSFTGTDTEAFFGQGTRLTVV.

This chain uses TRBV12-3 or TRBV12-4 with TRBJ1-1; D is ambiguous. The CDR3 has 13 residues. Trimming cost V 5 bases and J 1 base, with 8 bases left between them. This CDR3 is CASSPEWNTEAFF. CDR3 sequence (DNA): TGTGCCAGCAGTCCCGAGTGGAACACTGAAGCTTTCTTT.

The chain uses TRBV20-1 and TRBJ2-3, with a tentative D call TRBD2 (6 bases). CDR1 is DFQATT and CDR2 is SNEGSKA in the germline V gene (reference sequence). Trimming shortened V by 1 base and J by 1 base, and 12 bases separated the two germline ends. This CDR3 region has 15 residues. CDR3 sequence reads: CSARASGGGTDTQYF. The CDR3 DNA reads as TGCAGTGCTAGAGCGTCGGGCGGGGGCACAGATACGCAGTATTTT.

This clonotype was observed a single time. The rearrangement links TRBV20-1 to TRBJ2-7; D is perhaps TRBD2 (6 bases). CDR1 and CDR2 from the germline V gene are DFQATT and SNEGSKA (reference sequence). The length of the CDR3 is 12 residues. The ends were cut back, 5 bases at V and 5 bases at J, with 13 bases in the middle. This CDR3 is CSAGPGGNEQYF. CDR3 bases: TGCAGTGCTGGGCCTGGGGGGAACGAGCAGTACTTC.

This chain uses TRBV2 with TRBJ2-2, with 14 bases lining up with TRBD2. Germline V gives CDR1 SNHLY, CDR2 FYNNEI. V was pared by 6 bases and J by 0 bases, with 6 bases of the junction left unmatched. CDR3 length: 18 amino acids. The CDR3 here is CASRGLAGGLANTGELFF. For the CDR3, the DNA is TGTGCCAGCAGAGGACTAGCGGGGGGCCTTGCGAACACCGGGGAGCTGTTTTTT.

This clonotype has only a few counts. V and J are TRBV20-1 and TRBJ2-1; D is undetermined. Germline V gene data show CDR1 as DFQATT and CDR2 as SNEGSKA (reference sequence). The CDR3 runs 10 residues. V dropped 3 bases and J dropped 9 bases, with 6 bases sitting between them. The CDR3: CSASAGEQFF. CDR3 DNA: TGCAGTGCTAGCGCCGGTGAGCAGTTCTTC.

This clonotype occurred a few times. The chain combines TRBV12-3 or TRBV12-4 with TRBJ2-7, with D maybe TRBD2 (5 bases). The CDR3 sequence is 15 residues long. Between the trimmed V and J ends, which lost 5 bases and 0 bases, there was a span of 14 bases. CDR3: CASSPRAASSYEQYF. The CDR3 DNA reads as TGTGCCAGCAGTCCGAGGGCGGCGAGCTCCTACGAGCAGTACTTC.

The sample holds a few counts of this clonotype. V is TRBV29-1 and J is TRBJ2-2; a possible D gene is TRBD2 (6 bases). Germline V lookup: CDR1 SQVTM, CDR2 ANQGSEA. The CDR3 has 15 residues. The V end lost 1 base, the J end lost 4 bases, and 13 bases lay between the germline ends. The CDR3 sequence: CSVEVAGRGTGELFF. CDR3 in DNA: TGCAGCGTTGAAGTGGCGGGAAGGGGCACCGGGGAGCTGTTTTTT.

In its sample, this clonotype was seen a few times. The chain has TRBV20-1 and TRBJ2-3, with D tentatively TRBD1 (5 bases). The V and J ends lost 6 bases and 1 base respectively, with 14 bases between them. This CDR3 comprises 14 residues. CDR1 DFQATT and CDR2 SNEGSKA come from the germline V gene (reference sequence). CDR3 protein: CSAGDSSRTDTQYF. CDR3 coding DNA: TGCAGTGCCGGAGACAGTTCACGCACAGATACGCAGTATTTT.

This clonotype came up a few times. V and J are TRBV12-3 or TRBV12-4 and TRBJ1-1; D is ambiguous. V was cut by 7 bases and J by 2 bases, with 14 bases left in between. CDR3 length: 14 amino acids. The CDR3 loop is CASTPHDGNTEAFF. In DNA form, the CDR3 reads TGTGCCAGCACCCCTCACGACGGTAACACTGAAGCTTTCTTT.

This clonotype was seen a handful of times. The CDR3 DNA follows: TGCAGTGCTCTGGGCAGTTCCTTCGACGAGCAGTACTTC. Translated: CSALGSSFDEQYF. The genes are TRBV20-1 and TRBJ2-7; no clear D gene. This CDR3 spans 13 amino acids. Germline V gene lookup returns CDR1 DFQATT and CDR2 SNEGSKA (reference sequence). Between the trimmed V and J ends, which lost 5 bases and 5 bases, there was a span of 16 bases.

The gene calls are TRBV27 and TRBJ2-7; D gene ambiguous. V shed 6 bases and J shed 1 base, with 13 bases lying between them. Germline V gene sequence: CDR1 MNHEY, CDR2 SMNVEV (reference sequence). This CDR3 comprises 14 residues. The CDR3 coding sequence is TGTGCCAGCAGCCCCTGGGGAAAGTCCTACGAGCAGTACTTC. Translating it yields CASSPWGKSYEQYF.

The chain has TRBV4-2 and TRBJ2-7; TRBD2 matches at 8 bases. The germline CDR1 and CDR2 sequences are LGHNA and YNFKEQ. The CDR3 runs 16 residues. Unmatched junction bases numbered 10, after V lost 0 bases and J lost 6 bases. The DNA for the CDR3 is TGTGCCAGCAGCCAAGAGAGGGGCGGGGGGCCCTCCGAGCAGTACTTC. It specifies CASSQERGGGPSEQYF.

This clonotype has more than one count but fewer than ten. The chain has TRBV20-1 and TRBJ2-5; D may be TRBD1 (6 bases). Germline loops: CDR1 DFQATT, CDR2 SNEGSKA (reference sequence). Trimming shortened V by 5 bases and J by 4 bases, and 14 bases separated the two germline ends. The CDR3 spans 13 residues. CDR3 nucleotide sequence: TGCAGTGCTGGGGATACAGGGAGAGAGACCCAGTACTTC. This translates into CSAGDTGRETQYF.